These T cell receptor beta chains were read from a single sample in a study of response to subunit inactivated influenza vaccine. TCRdb ran MiXCR on the RT-PCR reads and lists one entry per CDR3 protein. The sample records about 800,000 distinct CDR3 sequences, about 20% being singletons. The starting material was PBMCs from blood, obtained roughly 5 days after vaccination. These receptors originate from a man aged 50 or older who received an inactivated influenza vaccine. Each CDR3 is given with its conserved first and last residue. Fields, in order: J gene, V gene, clone size, D gene, CDR3 protein, CDR3 DNA. The D gene is left open where the match is weak. Not every row has a clone size; where given, it reads once, few, many or a size class.

j_call: TRBJ2-7; v_call: TRBV5-1; clone_size: few; d_call: NA; cdr3_aa: CASSILDSYEQYF; cdr3_nt: TGCGCCAGCAGCATTCTGGACAGCTACGAGCAGTACTTC
j_call: TRBJ2-2; v_call: TRBV7-3; clone_size: few; d_call: NA; cdr3_aa: CASSLRAPGGELFF; cdr3_nt: TGTGCCAGCAGCTTAAGAGCTCCCGGTGGGGAGCTGTTTTTT
j_call: TRBJ2-3; v_call: TRBV6-2/TRBV6-3; clone_size: NA; d_call: NA; cdr3_aa: CASSYSLLTDTQYF; cdr3_nt: TGTGCCAGCAGTTACTCGCTTCTCACAGATACGCAGTATTTT
j_call: TRBJ2-5; v_call: TRBV30; clone_size: NA; d_call: TRBD2; cdr3_aa: CAWSGLAGGRGPQYF; cdr3_nt: TGTGCCTGGAGTGGTTTAGCGGGGGGGAGAGGCCCCCAGTACTTC
j_call: TRBJ2-7; v_call: TRBV6-1; clone_size: few; d_call: NA; cdr3_aa: CASSERNEQYF; cdr3_nt: TGTGCCAGCAGTGAGCGTAACGAGCAGTACTTC
j_call: TRBJ1-2; v_call: TRBV20-1; clone_size: many; d_call: NA; cdr3_aa: CSARRGALNYGYTF; cdr3_nt: TGCAGTGCTAGAAGGGGGGCGTTGAACTATGGCTACACCTTC
j_call: TRBJ2-3; v_call: TRBV7-2; clone_size: NA; d_call: TRBD2; cdr3_aa: CASSLARASGRMDTQYF; cdr3_nt: TGTGCCAGCAGCTTAGCGAGGGCTAGCGGGAGGATGGATACGCAGTATTTT
j_call: TRBJ1-2; v_call: TRBV10-3; clone_size: few; d_call: TRBD1; cdr3_aa: CAISDLEGLTGTGKNGYTF; cdr3_nt: TGTGCCATCAGTGACTTGGAGGGGCTCACCGGGACAGGGAAGAATGGCTACACCTTC
j_call: TRBJ2-1; v_call: TRBV6-2/TRBV6-3; clone_size: few; d_call: TRBD2; cdr3_aa: CASSLTSGHFNEQFF; cdr3_nt: TGTGCCAGCAGCCTGACTAGCGGACATTTCAATGAGCAGTTCTTC
j_call: TRBJ2-1; v_call: TRBV6-1; clone_size: few; d_call: NA; cdr3_aa: CASSRDVSYNEQFF; cdr3_nt: TGTGCCAGCAGCCGGGACGTCTCCTACAATGAGCAGTTCTTC
j_call: TRBJ2-1; v_call: TRBV10-3; clone_size: few; d_call: TRBD2; cdr3_aa: CAISGSGTSGNQQFF; cdr3_nt: TGTGCCATCAGTGGTAGTGGGACTAGCGGTAATCAGCAGTTCTTC
j_call: TRBJ1-4; v_call: TRBV7-8; clone_size: NA; d_call: TRBD1; cdr3_aa: CASSRLQGVGEKLFF; cdr3_nt: TGTGCCAGCAGCCGCCTACAGGGGGTGGGGGAAAAACTGTTTTTT
j_call: TRBJ2-7; v_call: TRBV7-9; clone_size: NA; d_call: TRBD1; cdr3_aa: CASSPRGPLGGYEQYF; cdr3_nt: TGTGCCAGCAGCCCGAGGGGGCCCCTTGGGGGATACGAGCAGTACTTC
j_call: TRBJ2-7; v_call: TRBV20-1; clone_size: many; d_call: NA; cdr3_aa: CSARVGGNYEQYF; cdr3_nt: TGCAGTGCTAGAGTTGGCGGGAACTACGAGCAGTACTTC
j_call: TRBJ2-2; v_call: TRBV3-1; clone_size: NA; d_call: NA; cdr3_aa: CASSQGTTTGELFF; cdr3_nt: TGTGCCAGCAGCCAAGGGACTACCACCGGGGAGCTGTTTTTT
j_call: TRBJ2-1; v_call: TRBV3-1; clone_size: NA; d_call: NA; cdr3_aa: CASSHNGPYNEQFF; cdr3_nt: TGTGCCAGCAGCCATAACGGGCCCTACAATGAGCAGTTCTTC
j_call: TRBJ1-2; v_call: TRBV30; clone_size: NA; d_call: NA; cdr3_aa: CAWSGDVNSNYGYTF; cdr3_nt: TGTGCCTGGAGTGGCGATGTGAATTCTAACTATGGCTACACCTTC
j_call: TRBJ2-3; v_call: TRBV20-1; clone_size: few; d_call: NA; cdr3_aa: CSARTALTWATQYF; cdr3_nt: TGCAGTGCTAGAACGGCTCTGACTTGGGCGACGCAGTATTTT
j_call: TRBJ2-7; v_call: TRBV20-1; clone_size: NA; d_call: NA; cdr3_aa: CSARGRIGNYREQYF; cdr3_nt: TGCAGTGCTAGAGGTCGGATCGGAAACTACCGCGAGCAGTACTTC
j_call: TRBJ2-5; v_call: TRBV7-8; clone_size: few; d_call: TRBD1; cdr3_aa: CASSLTPDRGGETQYF; cdr3_nt: TGTGCCAGCAGCTTAACCCCGGACAGGGGAGGGGAGACCCAGTACTTC
j_call: TRBJ2-5; v_call: TRBV4-3; clone_size: NA; d_call: NA; cdr3_aa: CASSQDGGATQYF; cdr3_nt: TGCGCCAGCAGCCAAGATGGAGGGGCGACCCAGTACTTC
j_call: TRBJ2-1; v_call: TRBV10-3; clone_size: many; d_call: TRBD1; cdr3_aa: CAISATGGPYNEQFF; cdr3_nt: TGTGCCATCAGTGCTACAGGGGGCCCCTACAATGAGCAGTTCTTC
j_call: TRBJ2-7; v_call: TRBV10-3; clone_size: NA; d_call: TRBD2; cdr3_aa: CAISVSSRGEKYF; cdr3_nt: TGTGCCATCAGTGTATCTAGCCGGGGGGAGAAGTACTTC
j_call: TRBJ2-1; v_call: TRBV20-1; clone_size: few; d_call: TRBD2; cdr3_aa: CSAGLAGDNEQFF; cdr3_nt: TGCAGTGCGGGACTAGCGGGGGACAATGAGCAGTTCTTC
j_call: TRBJ2-5; v_call: TRBV6-1; clone_size: few; d_call: NA; cdr3_aa: CASRATGFQETQYF; cdr3_nt: TGTGCCAGCAGGGCCACAGGGTTCCAAGAGACCCAGTACTTC
j_call: TRBJ1-6; v_call: TRBV6-1; clone_size: NA; d_call: TRBD1; cdr3_aa: CASSEGSPGQGIYNSPLHF; cdr3_nt: TGTGCCAGCAGTGAAGGATCCCCGGGACAGGGCATTTATAATTCACCCCTCCACTTT
j_call: TRBJ1-1; v_call: TRBV27; clone_size: few; d_call: NA; cdr3_aa: CASSFNPPTEAFF; cdr3_nt: TGTGCCAGCAGTTTCAACCCCCCCACTGAAGCTTTCTTT
j_call: TRBJ2-1; v_call: TRBV5-6; clone_size: many; d_call: NA; cdr3_aa: CASSFRGSRGNEQFF; cdr3_nt: TGTGCCAGCAGCTTTAGGGGGAGTCGGGGGAATGAGCAGTTCTTC
j_call: TRBJ2-7; v_call: TRBV5-5; clone_size: few; d_call: NA; cdr3_aa: CASSLNRGGPTYEQYF; cdr3_nt: TGTGCCAGCAGCTTGAACAGGGGGGGCCCAACCTACGAGCAGTACTTC
j_call: TRBJ1-2; v_call: TRBV10-3; clone_size: many; d_call: NA; cdr3_aa: CAISRDILFYGYTF; cdr3_nt: TGTGCCATCAGCCGGGACATATTATTTTATGGCTACACCTTC
j_call: TRBJ2-1; v_call: TRBV5-1; clone_size: NA; d_call: NA; cdr3_aa: CASSSLQGGDEQFF; cdr3_nt: TGCGCCAGCAGCTCCCTACAGGGAGGGGATGAGCAGTTCTTC
j_call: TRBJ2-5; v_call: TRBV5-6; clone_size: NA; d_call: NA; cdr3_aa: CASSFALVDKTQYF; cdr3_nt: TGTGCCAGCAGCTTCGCACTAGTGGATAAGACCCAGTACTTC
j_call: TRBJ2-5; v_call: TRBV21-1; clone_size: NA; d_call: NA; cdr3_aa: CASSKADKQETQYF; cdr3_nt: TGTGCCAGCAGCAAAGCCGACAAGCAAGAGACCCAGTACTTC
j_call: TRBJ1-1; v_call: TRBV9; clone_size: NA; d_call: NA; cdr3_aa: CASSVATKGGEAFF; cdr3_nt: TGTGCCAGCAGCGTAGCTACGAAGGGGGGTGAAGCTTTCTTT